The entry below describes one TCR beta chain. These data originate in a study of T cells in Graves' hyperthyroidism and ophthalmopathy. Per the germline V gene, CDR1 is SEHNR and CDR2 is FQNEAQ (reference sequence). Trimming cost V 7 bases and J 9 bases, with 13 bases left between them. The CDR3 runs to 11 residues. Researchers amplified the TCR beta CDR3 regions from RNA transcripts. A set of HTBI primers served as the primers for a first-round RT-PCR of the TCR CDR3. TCRdb re-analysed the multiplex PCR reads in MiXCR, keeping a single row per CDR3 protein. The sample yields fewer than 650,000 distinct CDR3 sequences, 40% to 50% seen once.

The chain is built from TRBV7-9 and TRBJ2-7; D is perhaps TRBD2 (6 bases). This receptor was identified in an adult woman with Graves' disease, either hyperthyroidism or ophthalmopathy (not recorded which). Sample: peripheral blood or thyroid tissue (not recorded which). The CDR3 region has the DNA TGTGCCAGCACCGTCCTGGGGGGGCAGTACTTC. This encodes CASTVLGGQYF.